This T cell receptor beta chain appears in the sequencing data of a study of blood T cell repertoires in COVID-19. Turning to the study itself: T cells, B-cell-depleted T cells, or PBMCs supplied cDNA or gDNA.

Enrolment of Seattle patients took place during active infection, and they were followed longitudinally. V shed 0 bases, J shed 8 bases, and the junction held 9 bases outside the gene matches. This CDR3 region has 15 residues. Germline V gene lookup returns CDR1 MGHRA and CDR2 YSYEKL. Authors' processing steps: Reference gene primer amplification gave estimated nucleated cell counts. This table comes from immunoSEQ multiplex PCR, and its TCRdb copy is limited to in-frame clones, with some not included. That table supplies the V and J calls and clone size; D and trimming were determined from the DNA. The data show about 150,000 clones, roughly 83% seen once.

This clonotype originated in a woman aged 70-85 years with COVID-19, enrolled during active disease. The sequenced sample consisted of peripheral blood. The rearrangement uses TRBV4-1 and TRBJ1-2; 7 bases are shared with TRBD1. DNA of the CDR3: TGCGCCAGCAGCCAAGATCGGCACAGGGGTGGGGGCTACACCTTC. Its protein is CASSQDRHRGGGYTF.